This T cell receptor (beta chain) comes out of a study of blood T cell repertoires in COVID-19. The overall study: The United States, Italy and Spain provided the acute and convalescent COVID-19 samples.

TCRdb's copy holds only in-frame clones and misses some; the assay was immunoSEQ multiplex PCR. The table lists approximately 160,000 clones, roughly 83% of them singletons, with 8% to 9.5% in the top ten. Germline CDR1 reads MNHEY; CDR2 reads SMNVEV (reference sequence). The V segment lost 6 bases and the J segment 3 bases; nucleotides outside the gene matches: 3. This CDR3 is built from 13 residues. Sequencing used peripheral blood. The sequence derives from a woman older than 75 with active or convalescent COVID-19. This chain uses TRBV27 with TRBJ2-7; 9 positions match TRBD1. In DNA form, the CDR3 reads TGTGCCAGCAGGGGGACAGGGAACTACGAGCAGTACTTC. It codes for CASRGTGNYEQYF.